This T cell receptor (beta chain) is drawn from a study of identical twins (dated by TCRdb to 2015 to 2016). At the level of the whole study: The study deep-sequenced TCR alpha and beta repertoires from monozygotic twins, unrelated adults of various ages and cord blood to test whether fetal clonotypes persist. To rule out contamination, replicate twin experiments were performed at different times with different library preparation protocols. Findings and caveats that apply to the study as a whole: Zero-insertion analyses could be partly confounded by invariant T cells such as MAIT and iNKT, although diverse VJ usage argued against such confounding for most clonotypes. Fewer insertions were carried by abundant cord blood beta clonotypes; a weaker similar trend was observed in young adult naive repertoires, while no such trend was observed in memory repertoires. Conclusions relied on cross-sectional statistical analysis, since the same donors could not be followed over many years. A weaker excess of twin sharing was found in beta out-of-frame sequences because the signal-to-noise ratio was lowered by fewer shared sequences. Compared with coincidental sharing between unrelated individuals, out-of-frame TCR alpha sequences shared between twins had an excess of sequences with low generation probability. In monozygotic twins, recombination models systematically underestimated out-of-frame TCR alpha sharing, but the models matched the sharing seen between unrelated individuals.

The library was built by means of 5' RACE. For sequencing, an Illumina HiSeq 2000 was employed. Template switching added a universal primer binding site, and the final cDNA carried a unique molecular identifier that allowed TCR cDNA molecules to be counted accurately. Specific primers in the conserved constant-segment region were used to synthesize first-strand cDNA for TCR alpha and beta chains. To control for contamination, every cDNA library carried two barcodes: a SMART-Mk sample barcode plus Illumina barcodes. TruSeq adapter sequences, together with Illumina sample barcodes, were added in two successive PCR steps. TCR alpha and beta cDNA libraries were sequenced on the Illumina HiSeq platform with custom primers. Regarding the original processing steps: MiGEC processed the raw reads to extract unique molecular identifiers, while MiXCR was used to determine the CDR3 positions. Recombination models were inferred per individual with the repgenHMM and IGoR tools using an EM algorithm. Shared clonotype analysis was performed with the tcR package in R, normalizing sharing by the product of cloneset sizes. To study raw recombination without the effects of thymic and clonal selection, out-of-frame nonproductive sequences were analyzed. TCRdb reworked the public reads: Q25 trimming with fastp, MiXCR clone assembly, productive beta chains retained. One record per CDR3 amino acid sequence lists the most common genes and DNA. These V and J calls originate from TCRdb's pipeline instead of the authors' own analysis. This sample comprises 500,000 to 600,000 distinct CDR3 sequences, 20% to 25% of them detected only once. 0.8% to 1% of the sample belongs to the ten largest clones.

On this clonotype: Its antigen is not yet known. Base qualities are not provided; no much larger clone lies one nucleotide away.

Only healthy Caucasian donors were included. Three pairs of female monozygotic twins, all aged about 18 to 29 years, made up the twin cohort. CD4+ and CD8+ T cell populations were isolated with positive isolation kits from Invitrogen. These data also featured in a second study, about T cells expressing NK-cell markers. Per the second study: About eight donors provided sorted CD3+CD56+NKG2C+, CD3+CD56+NKG2C- and CD3+CD56-NKG2C+ T-cell subsets, whose TCR beta-chain repertoires were profiled. Of the eight sequenced donors, seven were found to be HCMV-seropositive and one was found to be HCMV-seronegative. To restrict sorting to alphabetaTCR-expressing T cells, an anti-gammadeltaTCR antibody was added in several experiments. In 6 or 7 donors, the dominant CD3+CD56+NKG2C+ clonotypes ranked among the top 10 CD8+ clonotypes, making up about 1.0-8% of CD8+ T cells. Those dominant clonotypes were again the most abundant among CD3+CD56-NKG2C+ cells in a handful of donors, at roughly 28.3-60.1%. Whether the expanded NKG2C-expressing T cell clones were specific for HCMV antigens remained unclear. All eight donors whose samples were sequenced were randomly selected healthy volunteers, three of them men and five women. HCMV-specific IgG was detected in serum with a commercial ELISA kit to determine HCMV serostatus. MIGEC was used to demultiplex reads and group the reads by UMI, and MiTCR was used to assemble and quantify clonotypes. To remove erroneous sequences, TCR cDNA sequences were retained only when supported by two or more reads. The tcR package was used for downstream repertoire analysis, and clonotypes were matched across fractions by CDR3 nucleotide sequence plus V segment. VDJmatch was used to annotate antigen specificity against VDJdb, with one amino acid substitution in CDR3 permitted.

The sample comprised CD4+ T cells sorted from blood. The TCR originated in a woman aged 18-29 years in good health.

In nucleotide form, the sequence is TGTGCCAGCAGCTTAGTTTGGGGGGGGAACACCGGGGAGCTGTTTTTT. The encoded protein is CASSLVWGGNTGELFF. The rearrangement combines TRBV11-2 with TRBJ2-2; TRBD2 fits 7 bases in the junction. The CDR3 goes from the cysteine to the phenylalanine over 16 residues. The kept DNA is CDR3 alone, 48 bases in frame from the first base. CDR1 and CDR2 (SGHAT, FQNNGV) derive from the germline V gene. V loses 1 base at its end and J loses 1 base; junction bases beyond the gene matches: 3.